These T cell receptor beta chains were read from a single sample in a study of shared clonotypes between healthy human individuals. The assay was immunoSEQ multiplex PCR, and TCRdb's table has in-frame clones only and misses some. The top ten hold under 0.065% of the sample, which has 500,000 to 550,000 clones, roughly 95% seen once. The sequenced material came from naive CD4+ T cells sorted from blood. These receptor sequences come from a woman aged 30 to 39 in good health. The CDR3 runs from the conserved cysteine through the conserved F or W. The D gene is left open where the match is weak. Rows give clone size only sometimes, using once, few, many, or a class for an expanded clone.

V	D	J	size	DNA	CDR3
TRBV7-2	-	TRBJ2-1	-	TGTGCCAGCACCCGTAACACTTACAATGAGCAGTTCTTC	CASTRNTYNEQFF
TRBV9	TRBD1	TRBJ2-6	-	TGTGCCAGCAGCGTCAACTACAGGGGGCGTATCCCTGGGGCCAACGTCCTGACTTTC	CASSVNYRGRIPGANVLTF
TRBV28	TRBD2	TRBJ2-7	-	TGTGCCAGCAGCCCACTAGCGGCTCTTTCCTACGAGCAGTACTTC	CASSPLAALSYEQYF
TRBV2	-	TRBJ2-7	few	TGTGCCAGCAGTGCACGAGCCTACGAGCAGTACTTC	CASSARAYEQYF
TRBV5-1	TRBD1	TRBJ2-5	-	TGCGCCAGCAGCACCGGGACAGGGGGCGGGGAGCAGTACTTC	CASSTGTGGGEQYF
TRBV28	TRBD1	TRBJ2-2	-	TGTGCCAGCAGGGGACAGGGACAGCCGAACACCGGGGAGCTGTTTTTT	CASRGQGQPNTGELFF
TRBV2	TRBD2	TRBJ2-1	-	TGTGCCAGCAACCTGGCTAGCGGGATCGATGAGCAGTTCTTC	CASNLASGIDEQFF
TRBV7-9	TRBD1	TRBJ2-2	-	TGTGCCAGCAGCTTTCGACAGGGGGTTTTCGGGGAGCTGTTTTTT	CASSFRQGVFGELFF
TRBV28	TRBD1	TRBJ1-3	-	TGTGCCAGCAGTTTATCGGGACAGGGGTCTGGAAACACCATATATTTT	CASSLSGQGSGNTIYF
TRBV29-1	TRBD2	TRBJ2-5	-	TGCAGCGTTGCGGGAGGGCCGGGGGAGACCCAGTACTTC	CSVAGGPGETQYF
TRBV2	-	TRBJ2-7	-	TGTGCCAGCATCAGCTCCTACGAGCAGTACTTC	CASISSYEQYF
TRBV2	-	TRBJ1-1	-	TGTGCCAGCAGTGAAGAGAACTGGAACACTGAAGCTTTCTTT	CASSEENWNTEAFF
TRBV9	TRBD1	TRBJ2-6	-	TGTGCCAGCAGCCCCCGATCACCGGGACAGGGGGGCTCTGGGGCCAACGTCCTGACTTTC	CASSPRSPGQGGSGANVLTF
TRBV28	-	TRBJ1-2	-	TGTGCCAGCAGTTTAGGGCAAGGCTATGGCTACACCTTC	CASSLGQGYGYTF
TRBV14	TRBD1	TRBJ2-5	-	TGTGCCAGCAGCCTACGACAGGGCCGGAGGGAGACCCAGTACTTC	CASSLRQGRRETQYF
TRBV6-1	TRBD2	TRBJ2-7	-	TGTGCCAGCAGTGAAGGACTAGCGAGCTCCTACGAGCAGTACTTC	CASSEGLASSYEQYF
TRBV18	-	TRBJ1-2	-	TGTGCCAGCACCCCGGGAGGTTGGACTAACTATGGCTACACCTTC	CASTPGGWTNYGYTF
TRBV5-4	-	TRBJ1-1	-	TGTGCCAGCAGCTTTGGGGGTCAAAAGAACACTGAAGCTTTCTTT	CASSFGGQKNTEAFF
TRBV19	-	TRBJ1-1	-	TGTGCCAGTAGTATAGGCCGGACGGAGAACACTGAAGCTTTCTTT	CASSIGRTENTEAFF
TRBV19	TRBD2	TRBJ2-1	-	TGTGCCAGTAAGGTCGCTAGCGGTTACAATGAGCAGTTCTTC	CASKVASGYNEQFF
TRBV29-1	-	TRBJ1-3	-	TGCAGCGCCGGACCGGACGCCTACTCTGGAAACACCATATATTTT	CSAGPDAYSGNTIYF
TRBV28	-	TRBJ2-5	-	TGTGCCAGCACCCCGGGGACATCCGGGACGGAGACCCAGTACTTC	CASTPGTSGTETQYF
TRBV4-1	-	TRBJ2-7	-	TGCGCCAGCAGCCAAGAACCGACCATAATCTCCTACGAGCAGTACTTC	CASSQEPTIISYEQYF
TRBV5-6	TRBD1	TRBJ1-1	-	TGTGCCAGCAGCTTGTACCAGGGGGCAGAAGCTTTCTTT	CASSLYQGAEAFF
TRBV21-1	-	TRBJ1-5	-	TGTGCCAGCAGAGGGTACAATCAGCCCCAGCATTTT	CASRGYNQPQHF
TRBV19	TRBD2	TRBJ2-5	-	TGTGCCAGTAGTCATCTCGGGACTAGCGGGAGTTTGGCCCAGTACTTC	CASSHLGTSGSLAQYF
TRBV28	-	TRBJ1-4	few	TGTGCCAGCAGAGCAACTAATGAAAAACTGTTTTTT	CASRATNEKLFF
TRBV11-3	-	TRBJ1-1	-	TGTGCCAGCAGCTTAGAGGTGGGCACTGAAGCTTTCTTT	CASSLEVGTEAFF
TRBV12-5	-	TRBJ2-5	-	TGTGCTAGTGCCCGGGACTTCCAAGAGACCCAGTACTTC	CASARDFQETQYF
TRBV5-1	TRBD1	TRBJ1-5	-	TGCGCCAGCAGCTTGGGAGGACAGGGTAGTCAGCCCCAGCATTTT	CASSLGGQGSQPQHF
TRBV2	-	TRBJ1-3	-	TGTGCCAGCAGTGAAGAGACACCAGGTTACTCTGGAAACACCATATATTTT	CASSEETPGYSGNTIYF
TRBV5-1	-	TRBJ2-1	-	TGCGCCAGCAGCTTGCTGTTGGACAATGAGCAGTTCTTC	CASSLLLDNEQFF
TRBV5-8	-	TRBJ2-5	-	TGTGCCAGCAGCTTGGATTTGGGGCCAGGTGGCCAAGAGACCCAGTACTTC	CASSLDLGPGGQETQYF
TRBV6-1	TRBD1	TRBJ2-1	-	TGTGCCAGCACCAACAGGGGGTTTGAGCAGTTCTTC	CASTNRGFEQFF
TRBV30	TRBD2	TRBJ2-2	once	TGTGCCTGCCAGAGACTAGCACTTAACACCGGGGAGCTGTTTTTT	CACQRLALNTGELFF
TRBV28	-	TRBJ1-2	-	TGTGCCAGCAGTCCTGCGGACGAATCGGGGGGGAACTATGGCTACACCTTC	CASSPADESGGNYGYTF
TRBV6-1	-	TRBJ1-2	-	TGTGCCAGCAGTGAAGGGTCAGGGGAATATGGCTACACCTTC	CASSEGSGEYGYTF
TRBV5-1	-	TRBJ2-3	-	TGCGCCAGCAGCTTCGGGGGTTATACGCAGTATTTT	CASSFGGYTQYF
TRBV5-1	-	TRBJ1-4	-	TGCGCCAGCAGCTCCCGGGACGGTAATGAAAAACTGTTTTTT	CASSSRDGNEKLFF
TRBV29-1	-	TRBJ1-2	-	TGCAGCGTCCAGACAGGTCCAGGCGATGGCTACACCTTC	CSVQTGPGDGYTF